This T cell receptor beta chain stems from a study of cytomegalovirus exposure and HLA in healthy donors. Turning to the study itself: The use of the same platform for the approximately 130 validation repertoires and the roughly 700 first-cohort repertoires was reported by a later analysis. Whole-study results and caveats: It was reportedly the case that the classifier diagnosed cytomegalovirus status with high specificity and sensitivity. Under in vitro conditions, three CMV-associated chains were confirmed as specific for CMV antigens.

On this clone: The antigen is undetermined.

The germline V and J ends were trimmed by 4 bases and 4 bases, with 10 bases remaining between them. This CDR3 comprises 13 residues. The germline gives CDR1 SGHAT, CDR2 FQNNGV. Profiling relied on immunoSEQ multiplex PCR, and the TCRdb table lists in-frame clones only, not all of them. In the table there are around 71,000 clones, just under 95% of which are singletons. The V call is TRBV11-2, the J call TRBJ1-1, with TRBD1 as a possible D gene (6 bases). The specimen sequenced was PBMCs. The sequence was collected from a man aged 18 to 29 in good health and CMV-seropositive. The DNA for the CDR3 is TGTGCCAGCAGCTCCCGCAGGGGCACTGAAGCTTTCTTT. Translating it yields CASSSRRGTEAFF.